Shown below are 30 T cell receptor beta chains from a single sample sequenced in a study of T-cell reconstitution after alpha-beta-depleted transplantation in children. Library preparation (for TCRbeta) was performed with unique molecular identifiers. Using its own MiXCR run on the PCR reads, TCRdb lists one record per CDR3 protein. The sample includes about 580,000 distinct CDR3 sequences, 25% to 30% seen only once; the top ten take less than 40%. The input for sequencing was PBMCs, taken before TCRalphabeta/CD19-depleted stem cell transplant. These receptors were obtained from a boy in the first two years of life with Wiskott-Aldrich syndrome, due to receive a stem cell transplant.

At least ten counts were recorded for this clonotype. The rearrangement uses TRBV12-3 or TRBV12-4 and TRBJ1-5, with D possibly TRBD1 on 5 matching bases. V was shortened by 3 bases and J by 4 bases, with 10 bases between the two germline ends. The CDR3 has 14 residues. This CDR3 is CASSFDRGNQPQHF. The CDR3 DNA sequence: TGTGCCAGCAGTTTTGATCGGGGGAATCAGCCCCAGCATTTT.

This clonotype was counted between two and nine times. The chain uses TRBV5-1 and TRBJ2-5; D is ambiguous. The CDR3 sequence is 14 residues long. Between the trimmed V and J ends, which lost 0 bases and 1 base, there was a span of 7 bases. Per the germline V gene, CDR1 is SGHRS and CDR2 is YFSETQ. The CDR3 loop reads CASSLGVVQETQYF. DNA for the CDR3: TGCGCCAGCAGCTTGGGGGTCGTCCAAGAGACCCAGTACTTC.

This clonotype turned up a few times. The chain is built from TRBV5-1 and TRBJ1-2, with TRBD1 identical over 8 bases. V lost 2 bases to trimming and J lost 4 bases; unmatched junction nucleotides: 4. This CDR3 is 14 amino acids long. CDR1 is SGHRS and CDR2 is YFSETQ in the germline V gene. The CDR3 is CASSLSGGSYGYTF. The CDR3 nucleotides read TGCGCCAGCAGCTTATCAGGGGGCAGCTATGGCTACACCTTC. Supplemented by reference TRBV5-1 and TRBJ1-2, the full variable domain reads KAGVTQTPRYLIKTRGQQVTLSCSPISGHRSVSWYQQTPGQGLQFLFEYFSETQRNKGNFPGRFSGRQFSNSRSEMNVSTLELGDSALYLCASSLSGGSYGYTFGSGTRLTVV.

The V call is TRBV15, the J call TRBJ1-2, with a possible D match to TRBD1 (6 bases). CDR1 and CDR2 (germline): LNHNV, YYDKDF (reference sequence). V lost 1 base to trimming and J lost 4 bases, with 13 bases between them. This CDR3 region has 15 residues. The CDR3 reads CATSRVTGTSYGYTF. The CDR3 DNA reads as TGTGCCACCAGCAGAGTAACGGGGACATCCTATGGCTACACCTTC.

The chain employs TRBV6-5 and TRBJ1-1, with a tentative D call TRBD1 (6 bases). V was trimmed by 7 bases and J by 4 bases, leaving 22 bases between them. Germline CDR1 is MNHEY and CDR2 is SVGAGI. The CDR3 spans 16 residues. The CDR3 coding sequence is TGTGCCAGCAAGTTAGGGGGAGACCGGTTGCCCACTGAAGCTTTCTTT. It codes for CASKLGGDRLPTEAFF.

This clonotype was seen a few times. The CDR3 protein is CASSQGQGAAFF. DNA of the CDR3: TGTGCCAGCAGCCAAGGACAGGGTGCGGCTTTCTTT. V gene TRBV14 combines with J gene TRBJ1-1; the match to TRBD1 covers 7 bases. V was pared by 1 base and J by 11 bases, with 4 bases of the junction left unmatched. The CDR3 extends over 12 amino acids. Germline-derived CDR1 and CDR2 are SGHDN and FVKESK.

This clonotype was seen more than once but under ten times. The rearrangement joins TRBV12-3 or TRBV12-4 to TRBJ2-1, with 10 bases identical to TRBD1. The V segment lost 4 bases and the J segment 7 bases; nucleotides outside the gene matches: 4. The CDR3 totals 14 residues. The CDR3 spells CASSSGQGRNEQFF. In DNA, the CDR3 is TGTGCCAGCAGTTCGGGACAGGGGAGGAATGAGCAGTTCTTC.

The chain has TRBV7-9 and TRBJ1-1; 7 bases are shared with TRBD1. Germline V lookup: CDR1 SEHNR, CDR2 FQNEAQ (reference sequence). Unmatched junction bases numbered 9, after V lost 7 bases and J lost 4 bases. The CDR3 runs to 14 residues. CDR3 amino acids: CASIGTAKSTEAFF. Here the CDR3 DNA reads TGTGCCAGCATCGGGACAGCGAAGAGCACTGAAGCTTTCTTT.

This clonotype was seen a handful of times. This chain links TRBV5-5 with TRBJ2-3; D uncertain. The germline V gene encodes CDR1 SGHKS and CDR2 YYEKEE (reference sequence). Trimming removed 0 bases from V and 4 bases from J, with 6 bases in between. The CDR3 has 13 amino acids. The CDR3, as DNA: TGTGCCAGCAGCTTGGTGATTGCAGATACGCAGTATTTT. Its protein is CASSLVIADTQYF.

The chain carries TRBV5-6 and TRBJ2-5, with D possibly being TRBD2 (5 bases). The germline V and J ends were trimmed by 4 bases and 4 bases, with 20 bases remaining between them. The CDR3 extends over 16 amino acids. CDR1 is SGHDT, CDR2 YYEEEE, per germline. CDR3 nucleotide sequence: TGTGCCAGCAGCCCCATGCGGGCCCTAGGCATAGAGACCCAGTACTTC. It encodes CASSPMRALGIETQYF.

The chain couples TRBV27 to TRBJ2-7; 10 bases are shared with TRBD1. CDR1 and CDR2 (germline): MNHEY, SMNVEV (reference sequence). V lost 10 bases, J lost 5 bases, and 11 bases stayed unmatched. The CDR3 is made up of 14 amino acids. The DNA for the CDR3 is TGTGCCACCCAGACCTGGGACAGGGGCCACGAGCAGTACTTC. Protein sequence: CATQTWDRGHEQYF.

This clonotype was seen only a few times. V usage is TRBV10-3 and J usage is TRBJ1-2, with 7 bases that match TRBD1. The CDR3 length is 13 residues. Losses at the gene ends were 6 bases for V and 8 bases for J; bases not matched to a gene: 9. CDR1 and CDR2 from the germline V gene are ENHRY and SYGVKD. CDR3 nucleotide sequence: TGTGCCATCAGCGACAGGGATTTGGGAGGCTACACCTTC. The encoded protein is CAISDRDLGGYTF.

This chain joins TRBV7-8 and TRBJ2-1; 8 positions agree with TRBD2. The germline V gene has CDR1 SGHVS and CDR2 FQNEAQ. The CDR3 has 15 amino acids. Losses at the gene ends were 3 bases for V and 3 bases for J; bases not matched to a gene: 4. The CDR3 bases are TGTGCCAGCAGCTTCCGGGAGGGCAGCTACAATGAGCAGTTCTTC. This encodes CASSFREGSYNEQFF. Variable domain in full (rest from reference TRBV7-8 and TRBJ2-1): GAGVSQSPRYKVAKRGQDVALRCDPISGHVSLFWYQQALGQGPEFLTYFQNEAQLDKSGLPSDRFFAERPEGSVSTLKIQRTQQEDSAVYLCASSFREGSYNEQFFGPGTRLTVL.

The rearrangement uses TRBV18 and TRBJ1-2, with 7 nucleotides matching TRBD1. CDR1 and CDR2 from the germline V gene are KGHSH and LQKENI. With 6 bases clipped from V and 6 bases from J, the junction kept 7 bases outside the gene matches. CDR3 length equals 13 residues. This CDR3 is CASSLDREDGYTF. In DNA form, the CDR3 reads TGTGCCAGCTCCCTCGACAGGGAGGATGGCTACACCTTC.

This clonotype has only a few counts. The CDR3 DNA reads as TGTGCCAGCAGTTACTCGACCAGCGGGAATGGAGATACGCAGTATTTT. It is translated as CASSYSTSGNGDTQYF. This chain uses TRBV6-5 with TRBJ2-3; 7 bases map to TRBD2. The CDR3 extends over 16 amino acids. The ends lost 0 bases at V and 5 bases at J; junction bases unmatched: 8. CDR1 MNHEY and CDR2 SVGAGI come from the germline V gene.

The chain couples TRBV12-3 or TRBV12-4 to TRBJ1-5, with no clear D. V lost 6 bases, J lost 0 bases, and 12 bases lay in between. The CDR3 has 15 amino acids. As DNA, the CDR3 is TGTGCCAGCAGCAAAGGACCGGATAGCAATCAGCCCCAGCATTTT. Protein sequence: CASSKGPDSNQPQHF.

A few counts support this clonotype. The gene calls are TRBV5-1 and TRBJ2-1; 9 nucleotides match TRBD1. Germline loops: CDR1 SGHRS, CDR2 YFSETQ. V lost 4 bases, J lost 5 bases, and 4 bases stayed unmatched. This CDR3 has 14 residues. The CDR3 loop is CASSPGTGNNEQFF. The CDR3 region has the DNA TGCGCCAGCAGCCCCGGGACAGGGAACAATGAGCAGTTCTTC.

This clonotype was seen only a few times. This chain joins TRBV19 and TRBJ1-1, with D hard to call. CDR3 length equals 16 residues. The germline CDR1 and CDR2 sequences are LNHDA and SQIVND (reference sequence). Between the trimmed V and J ends, which lost 3 bases and 0 bases, there was a span of 14 bases. The CDR3 reads CASSIVGVGMNTEAFF. Written as DNA, the CDR3 is TGTGCCAGTAGTATCGTCGGGGTTGGGATGAACACTGAAGCTTTCTTT. Drawing the rest from reference TRBV19 and TRBJ1-1, the complete variable domain is DGGITQSPKYLFRKEGQNVTLSCEQNLNHDAMYWYRQDPGQGLRLIYYSQIVNDFQKGDIAEGYSVSREKKESFPLTVTSAQKNPTAFYLCASSIVGVGMNTEAFFGQGTRLTVV.

This clonotype was picked up one time. The chain links TRBV12-3 or TRBV12-4 to TRBJ2-1; 7 bases align to TRBD1. The CDR3 runs 12 residues. Germline trimming cut 5 bases from V and 12 bases from J; bases unmatched to any gene: 7. The CDR3 DNA follows: TGTGCCAGCAGTCCAGACAGGGTACGGCAGTTCTTC. Protein sequence: CASSPDRVRQFF.

There are a few counts of this clonotype. The V call is TRBV24-1, the J call TRBJ1-2; D not resolved. The CDR3 totals 16 residues. Germline CDR1 is KGHDR and CDR2 is SFDVKD. V lost 12 bases to trimming and J lost 4 bases, with 26 bases between them. CDR3 protein: CAVLRGRETFGYGYTF. DNA for the CDR3: TGTGCCGTATTGAGAGGGCGGGAAACGTTTGGCTATGGCTACACCTTC.

The chain couples TRBV5-1 to TRBJ2-1; TRBD2 matches 12 bases. V shed 4 bases and J 8 bases; nucleotides not matched to a gene: 16. The CDR3 is 18 residues long. Per germline, CDR1 SGHRS and CDR2 YFSETQ. CDR3 sequence reads: CASSRDRLAGGSRDEQFF. The CDR3 DNA is TGCGCCAGCAGCCGAGACCGGCTAGCGGGAGGGTCAAGGGATGAGCAGTTCTTC.

This CDR3 reads CSVSGDSTDTQYF. Here the CDR3 DNA reads TGCAGCGTTAGCGGGGACAGCACAGATACGCAGTATTTT. The rearrangement links TRBV29-1 to TRBJ2-3; 7 bases align to TRBD2. Germline trimming cut 5 bases from V and 0 bases from J; bases unmatched to any gene: 2. The germline V gene encodes CDR1 SQVTM and CDR2 ANQGSEA. CDR3 length: 13 residues.

The V call is TRBV6-5, the J call TRBJ2-5; 9 bases are shared with TRBD1. J was trimmed by 5 bases and V by 0 bases; bases with no gene match: 4. The CDR3 sequence is 15 residues long. Germline V lookup: CDR1 MNHEY, CDR2 SVGAGI. CDR3 amino acids: CASSYSTGGSETQYF. The DNA for the CDR3 is TGTGCCAGCAGTTACTCGACAGGGGGGTCGGAGACCCAGTACTTC.

The CDR3 DNA sequence: TGCGCCAGCAGCTTGATAATCGAAGAGACCCAGTACTTC. Residues: CASSLIIEETQYF. The chain combines TRBV5-1 with TRBJ2-5, with D hard to call. Trimming shortened V by 1 base and J by 3 bases, and 7 bases separated the two germline ends. The length of the CDR3 is 13 residues. Germline V gives CDR1 SGHRS, CDR2 YFSETQ.

This clonotype was counted between two and nine times. This chain joins TRBV12-3 or TRBV12-4 and TRBJ1-1; TRBD1 matches 10 bases. After removal of 6 bases from V and 7 bases from J, the junction contained 5 bases not matched to a gene. This CDR3 has 13 residues. Here the CDR3 DNA reads TGTGCCAGCAGGTCCGGGACAGGGGTTGAAGCTTTCTTT. It is translated as CASRSGTGVEAFF.

V usage is TRBV5-1 and J usage is TRBJ2-5; no firm D call. Germline V gene lookup returns CDR1 SGHRS and CDR2 YFSETQ. The V end lost 4 bases, the J end lost 2 bases, and 9 bases lay between the germline ends. The CDR3 is 13 residues long. The CDR3 sequence is CASSIGSQETQYF. CDR3 sequence (DNA): TGCGCCAGCAGCATCGGATCGCAAGAGACCCAGTACTTC.

There are many counts of this clonotype. The rearrangement uses TRBV7-9 and TRBJ2-2; 7 nucleotides match TRBD2. Germline lookup yields CDR1 SEHNR and CDR2 FQNEAQ (reference sequence). CDR3 length: 16 residues. Unmatched junction bases numbered 8, after V lost 5 bases and J lost 2 bases. The CDR3 bases are TGTGCCAGCAGCCCCCGGGTAGCGGGCAACACCGGGGAGCTGTTTTTT. This gives the protein CASSPRVAGNTGELFF.

This chain joins TRBV20-1 and TRBJ1-3; no reliable D call. The germline CDR1 and CDR2 sequences are DFQATT and SNEGSKA (reference sequence). The CDR3 is 14 residues long. Trimming took 2 bases from V and 2 from J, leaving 10 bases between them. For the CDR3, the DNA is TGCAGTGCTAGAACCGGTGGAACTGGAAACACCATATATTTT. It yields the protein CSARTGGTGNTIYF.

V is TRBV6-5 and J is TRBJ2-7, with D tentatively TRBD2 (5 bases). Trimming pared 4 bases from V and 2 bases from J, leaving 12 bases between. This CDR3 spans 14 amino acids. Germline assignment: CDR1 MNHEY and CDR2 SVGAGI. This chain's CDR3 is CASSFGLFTYEQYF. The CDR3 DNA reads TGTGCCAGCAGTTTCGGACTTTTTACCTACGAGCAGTACTTC.

The chain recombines TRBV29-1 with TRBJ2-1; 15 bases are a match to TRBD2. Germline CDR1 is SQVTM and CDR2 is ANQGSEA. Germline trimming cut 6 bases from V and 7 bases from J; bases unmatched to any gene: 7. This CDR3 has 15 residues. CDR3: CSVLGLAGGYNEQFF. Here the CDR3 DNA reads TGCAGCGTCCTTGGACTAGCGGGAGGGTATAATGAGCAGTTCTTC.